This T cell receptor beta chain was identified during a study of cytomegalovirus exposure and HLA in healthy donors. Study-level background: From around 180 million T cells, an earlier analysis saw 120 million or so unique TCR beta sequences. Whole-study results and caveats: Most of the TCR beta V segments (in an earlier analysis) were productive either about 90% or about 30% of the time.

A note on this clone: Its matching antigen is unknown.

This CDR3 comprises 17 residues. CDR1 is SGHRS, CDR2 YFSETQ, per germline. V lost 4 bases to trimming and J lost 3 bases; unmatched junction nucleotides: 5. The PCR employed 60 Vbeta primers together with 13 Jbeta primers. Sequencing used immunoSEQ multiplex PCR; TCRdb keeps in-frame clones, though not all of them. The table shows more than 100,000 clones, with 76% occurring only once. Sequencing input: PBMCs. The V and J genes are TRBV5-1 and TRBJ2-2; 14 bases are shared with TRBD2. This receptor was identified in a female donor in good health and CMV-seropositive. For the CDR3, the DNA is TGCGCCAGCAGCCCGGCGGGACTAGCGGGGGACACCGGGGAGCTGTTTTTT. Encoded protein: CASSPAGLAGDTGELFF.